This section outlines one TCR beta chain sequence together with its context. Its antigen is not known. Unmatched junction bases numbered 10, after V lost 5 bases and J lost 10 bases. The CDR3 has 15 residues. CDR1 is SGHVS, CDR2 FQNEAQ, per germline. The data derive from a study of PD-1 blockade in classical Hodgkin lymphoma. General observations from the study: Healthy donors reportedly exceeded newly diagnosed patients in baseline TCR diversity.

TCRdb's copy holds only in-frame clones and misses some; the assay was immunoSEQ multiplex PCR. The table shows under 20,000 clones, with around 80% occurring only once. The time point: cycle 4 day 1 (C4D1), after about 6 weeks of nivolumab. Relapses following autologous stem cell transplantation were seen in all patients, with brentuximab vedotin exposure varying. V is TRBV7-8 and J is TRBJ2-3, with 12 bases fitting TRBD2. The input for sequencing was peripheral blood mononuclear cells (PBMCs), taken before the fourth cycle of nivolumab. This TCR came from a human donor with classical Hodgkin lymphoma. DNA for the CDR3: TGTGCCAGCAGCCCCTGGTCTAGCGGGGGGGCCTCGCAGTATTTT. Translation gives CASSPWSSGGASQYF.